This T cell receptor (beta chain) comes out of a study of CD8+ T cells in alopecia areata. Treatment: oral pan-JAK inhibitor, 5-10 mg twice daily. In alopecia areata patients, both lesional scalp punch biopsies and peripheral blood were collected. V lost 7 bases and J lost 7, with 11 bases in between. Germline-derived CDR1 and CDR2 are SNHLY and FYNNEI. The CDR3 totals 11 residues. The sequencing template was cDNA reverse transcribed from extracted RNA. The repertoire was sequenced with immunoSEQ multiplex PCR; TCRdb's copy has only in-frame clones and lacks some. The sample consists of approximately 300,000 clones, 58% of them appearing once.

The chain recombines TRBV2 with TRBJ2-7, with no clear D. The source of this sequence is a human donor with alopecia areata. The input for sequencing was CD4+ T cells sorted from blood, taken at week 24, from a patient treated with tofacitinib. CDR3 DNA sequence: TGTGCCAGCACCGGAAATGGAGAGCAGTACTTC. Its translation: CASTGNGEQYF.